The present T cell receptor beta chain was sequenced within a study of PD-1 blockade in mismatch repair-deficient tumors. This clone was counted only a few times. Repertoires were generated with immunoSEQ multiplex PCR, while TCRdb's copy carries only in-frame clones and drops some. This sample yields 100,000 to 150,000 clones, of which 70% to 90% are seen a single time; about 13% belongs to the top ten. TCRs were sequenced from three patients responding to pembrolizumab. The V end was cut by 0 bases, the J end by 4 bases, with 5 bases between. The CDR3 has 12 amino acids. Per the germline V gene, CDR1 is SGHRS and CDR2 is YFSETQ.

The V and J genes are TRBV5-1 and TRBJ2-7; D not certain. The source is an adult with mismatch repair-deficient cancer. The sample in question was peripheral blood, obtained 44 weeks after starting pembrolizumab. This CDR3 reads CASSLDGYEQYF. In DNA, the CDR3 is TGCGCCAGCAGCTTGGACGGGTACGAGCAGTACTTC.